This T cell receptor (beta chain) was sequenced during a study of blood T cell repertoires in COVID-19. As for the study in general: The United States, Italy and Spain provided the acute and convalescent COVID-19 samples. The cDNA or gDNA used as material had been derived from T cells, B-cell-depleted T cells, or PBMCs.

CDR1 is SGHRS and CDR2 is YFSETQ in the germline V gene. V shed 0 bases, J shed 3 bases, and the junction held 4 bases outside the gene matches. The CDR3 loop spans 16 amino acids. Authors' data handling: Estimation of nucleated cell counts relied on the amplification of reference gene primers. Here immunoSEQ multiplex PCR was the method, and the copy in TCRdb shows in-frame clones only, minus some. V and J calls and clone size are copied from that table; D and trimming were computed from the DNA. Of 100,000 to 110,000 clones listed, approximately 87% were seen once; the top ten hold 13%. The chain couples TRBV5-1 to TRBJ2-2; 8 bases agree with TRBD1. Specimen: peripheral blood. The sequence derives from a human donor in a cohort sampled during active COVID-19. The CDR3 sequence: CASSLEGQGDTGELFF. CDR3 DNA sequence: TGCGCCAGCAGCTTGGAAGGACAGGGAGACACCGGGGAGCTGTTTTTT.